Below are 25 T cell receptor beta chains sequenced from a single sample in a study of Tregs in tolerant kidney transplant recipients. Produced via immunoSEQ multiplex PCR; TCRdb's table is partial and in-frame only. The table has about 78,000 clones, 80% to 95% seen once; the top ten hold approximately 0.37%. Material: Tregs from blood, obtained before the transplant. These receptors were collected from a human donor who received a combined kidney and bone marrow transplant.

CDR3 sequence: CASRTTVPADTQYF. The CDR3 nucleotides read TGTGCCAGCAGAACGACTGTCCCCGCCGATACGCAGTATTTT. V and J are TRBV7-2 and TRBJ2-3; D is undetermined. CDR1 is SGHTA, CDR2 FQGNSA, per germline. The CDR3 is made up of 14 amino acids. Trimming took off 6 bases at V and 6 bases at J, with 16 bases between the two ends.

The V call is TRBV11-2, the J call TRBJ2-7, with 7 bases matching TRBD1. J lost 2 bases, V lost 1 base, and 11 bases had no gene match. Germline values: CDR1 SGHAT, CDR2 FQNNGV. This CDR3 comprises 17 residues. The DNA of the CDR3 is TGTGCCAGCAGCTTAGGTTTGCAGGCAGGGGGTACCTACGAGCAGTACTTC. As protein: CASSLGLQAGGTYEQYF. Complete variable domain (other parts from reference TRBV11-2 and TRBJ2-7): EAGVAQSPRYKIIEKRQSVAFWCNPISGHATLYWYQQILGQGPKLLIQFQNNGVVDDSQLPKDRFSAERLKGVDSTLKIQPAKLEDSAVYLCASSLGLQAGGTYEQYFGPGTRLTVT.

This rearrangement joins TRBV28 to TRBJ2-1, with 7 bases matching TRBD2. CDR1 is MDHEN and CDR2 is SYDVKM in the germline V gene. This CDR3 comprises 16 residues. J lost 5 bases, V lost 2 bases, and 9 bases had no gene match. The CDR3 DNA is TGTGCCAGCAGTTTAATTACGGGAGGAGGGGACAATGAGCAGTTCTTC. Amino acids: CASSLITGGGDNEQFF.

V gene TRBV28 combines with J gene TRBJ2-5; D possibly corresponds to TRBD1 (5 bases). CDR3 length equals 15 residues. V was trimmed by 2 bases and J by 2 bases, leaving 12 bases between them. Germline CDR1 reads MDHEN; CDR2 reads SYDVKM. CDR3 region: CASSLGRVPQETQYF. In DNA, the CDR3 is TGTGCCAGCAGTTTAGGCAGGGTGCCTCAAGAGACCCAGTACTTC. Complete variable domain (other parts from reference TRBV28 and TRBJ2-5): DVKVTQSSRYLVKRTGEKVFLECVQDMDHENMFWYRQDPGLGLRLIYFSYDVKMKEKGDIPEGYSVSREKKERFSLILESASTNQTSMYLCASSLGRVPQETQYFGPGTRLLVL.

In its sample, this clone was seen a few times. This chain uses TRBV7-6 with TRBJ2-7, with a weak D call TRBD2 (7 bases). The CDR3 is made up of 15 amino acids. Germline V gene lookup returns CDR1 SGHVS and CDR2 FNYEAQ. V shed 5 bases and J shed 2 bases, with 16 bases lying between them. The CDR3 is CASSPRGGGAYEQYF. DNA of the CDR3: TGTGCCAGCAGCCCCAGGGGCGGGGGTGCCTACGAGCAGTACTTC.

This rearrangement joins TRBV28 to TRBJ2-5, with D perhaps being TRBD1 or TRBD2 (5 bases each). Deletions cut 7 bases from V and 0 bases from J, with 9 bases between. Germline values: CDR1 MDHEN, CDR2 SYDVKM. CDR3 length equals 13 residues. The CDR3 coding sequence is TGTGCCAGCAACGAGGGACACCAAGAGACCCAGTACTTC. Translation gives CASNEGHQETQYF.

The chain carries TRBV6-5 and TRBJ2-5, with 7 nucleotides matching TRBD2. After removal of 2 bases from V and 5 bases from J, the junction contained 2 bases not matched to a gene. The CDR3 covers 13 residues. The germline gives CDR1 MNHEY, CDR2 SVGAGI. CDR3 DNA sequence: TGTGCCAGCAGTTACGTGCGGGGGGAGACCCAGTACTTC. Translation: CASSYVRGETQYF.

Only a few counts were recorded for this clone. The rearrangement uses TRBV7-8 and TRBJ1-4; the match to TRBD1 covers 7 bases. This CDR3 is built from 15 residues. V lost 5 bases, J lost 6 bases, and 9 bases stayed unmatched. From germline, CDR1 is SGHVS and CDR2 FQNEAQ. CDR3 protein: CASSQGEGADEKLFF. As DNA, the CDR3 is TGTGCCAGCAGCCAAGGGGAGGGGGCCGATGAAAAACTGTTTTTT.

V and J are TRBV11-2 and TRBJ2-1; TRBD2 is a possible D gene (5 bases). This CDR3 contains 14 residues. The V end was cut by 1 base, the J end by 9 bases, with 13 bases between. Looked up from germline, CDR1 is SGHAT and CDR2 is FQNNGV. The CDR3 DNA reads as TGTGCCAGCAGCTTAGGACGTCTCGGAGGTGAGCAGTTCTTC. As protein: CASSLGRLGGEQFF. The full variable domain, in which reference TRBV11-2 and TRBJ2-1 provide the parts outside the CDR3, is EAGVAQSPRYKIIEKRQSVAFWCNPISGHATLYWYQQILGQGPKLLIQFQNNGVVDDSQLPKDRFSAERLKGVDSTLKIQPAKLEDSAVYLCASSLGRLGGEQFFGPGTRLTVL.

The chain joins TRBV5-1 to TRBJ2-1; D call uncertain. CDR1 SGHRS and CDR2 YFSETQ come from the germline V gene. V lost 4 bases, J lost 7 bases, and 12 bases lay in between. There are 13 residues in the CDR3. CDR3 residues: CASSLGVTNEQFF. CDR3 sequence (DNA): TGCGCCAGCAGCCTTGGAGTAACTAATGAGCAGTTCTTC.

The rearrangement uses TRBV28 and TRBJ1-6; unclear D gene. This CDR3 spans 17 amino acids. CDR1 MDHEN and CDR2 SYDVKM come from the germline V gene. The ends were cut back, 2 bases at V and 0 bases at J, with 11 bases in the middle. The DNA for the CDR3 is TGTGCCAGCAGTTTACCTACAATGAGCTCCTATAATTCACCCCTCCACTTT. Translated: CASSLPTMSSYNSPLHF. Looking up the rest from reference TRBV28 and TRBJ1-6 gives the full variable domain: DVKVTQSSRYLVKRTGEKVFLECVQDMDHENMFWYRQDPGLGLRLIYFSYDVKMKEKGDIPEGYSVSREKKERFSLILESASTNQTSMYLCASSLPTMSSYNSPLHFGNGTRLTVT.

J is TRBJ1-1 and V is TRBV19; a possible D gene is TRBD1 (6 bases). Germline lookup yields CDR1 LNHDA and CDR2 SQIVND (reference sequence). Trimming shortened V by 3 bases and J by 2 bases, and 10 bases separated the two germline ends. This CDR3 spans 14 amino acids. The CDR3 DNA follows: TGTGCCAGTAGTATCAGGGGTGGAAACACTGAAGCTTTCTTT. The encoded protein is CASSIRGGNTEAFF.

This clone was recorded a few times. The V gene is TRBV7-9, the J gene TRBJ2-7, with D perhaps TRBD2 (6 bases). CDR1 and CDR2 (germline): SEHNR, FQNEAQ (reference sequence). This CDR3 is 15 amino acids long. With 5 bases removed from V and 3 bases from J, the gap between germline ends came to 17 bases. The CDR3 region has the DNA TGTGCCAGCAGCCTTACTGGGGACTGGGGCTACGAGCAGTACTTC. Translation gives CASSLTGDWGYEQYF. The full variable domain, in which reference TRBV7-9 and TRBJ2-7 provide the parts outside the CDR3, is DTGVSQNPRHKITKRGQNVTFRCDPISEHNRLYWYRQTLGQGPEFLTYFQNEAQLEKSRLLSDRFSAERPKGSFSTLEIQRTEQGDSAMYLCASSLTGDWGYEQYFGPGTRLTVT.

The chain has TRBV7-8 and TRBJ1-1, with D tentatively TRBD1 (5 bases). This CDR3 contains 14 residues. The V gene lost 5 bases and the J gene lost 5 bases, with 15 bases spanning the gap. Germline V lookup: CDR1 SGHVS, CDR2 FQNEAQ. CDR3 region: CASSLGRVGTEAFF. Written as DNA, the CDR3 is TGTGCCAGCAGCCTAGGCAGGGTGGGGACTGAAGCTTTCTTT.

This chain connects TRBV11-2 to TRBJ1-5; no reliable D call. Germline V gene lookup returns CDR1 SGHAT and CDR2 FQNNGV. Deletions cut 2 bases from V and 0 bases from J, with 2 bases between. The CDR3 runs to 13 residues. Here the CDR3 reads CASSLYSNQPQHF. The CDR3 nucleotides are TGTGCCAGCAGCTTATATAGCAATCAGCCCCAGCATTTT.

The chain is built from TRBV2 and TRBJ2-7, with D possibly being TRBD2 (5 bases). This CDR3 comprises 13 residues. CDR1 SNHLY and CDR2 FYNNEI come from the germline V gene. V lost 6 bases and J 0 bases, leaving 9 bases between the germline ends. The CDR3 region has the DNA TGTGCCAGCAGGGACTCCAGCTCCTACGAGCAGTACTTC. Protein product: CASRDSSSYEQYF.

The chain has TRBV9 and TRBJ1-1; D remains ambiguous. This CDR3 region has 14 residues. V lost 0 bases, J lost 2 bases, and 8 bases lay in between. In germline, CDR1 is SGDLS, CDR2 YYNGEE. The CDR3 is CASSVEERNTEAFF. CDR3 nucleotide sequence: TGTGCCAGCAGCGTAGAGGAGAGAAACACTGAAGCTTTCTTT.

This chain uses TRBV11-1 with TRBJ2-7; D is uncertain. CDR3 length: 11 amino acids. The germline V and J ends were trimmed by 6 bases and 3 bases, with 6 bases remaining between them. In germline, CDR1 is SGHAT, CDR2 FQDESV (reference sequence). The CDR3, as DNA: TGTGCCAGCAGTCTAGACTACGAGCAGTACTTC. Translated, it gives CASSLDYEQYF.

The chain couples TRBV9 to TRBJ2-3; 13 bases match TRBD2. This CDR3 comprises 16 residues. In germline, CDR1 is SGDLS, CDR2 YYNGEE. V was clipped by 3 bases and J by 5 bases; unmatched bases: 6. The CDR3 protein is CASSGTSGSALDTQYF. The DNA for the CDR3 is TGTGCCAGCAGCGGGACTAGCGGGAGTGCGTTAGATACGCAGTATTTT.

This clone came up once. The chain employs TRBV19 and TRBJ2-5; a weak D match, TRBD1 (6 bases). The J call is in doubt because the DNA end fits TRBJ2-7 better. The CDR3 runs 15 residues. CDR1 and CDR2 from the germline V gene are LNHDA and SQIVND (reference sequence). This CDR3 reads CASRPGHDFSYEQYF. The CDR3 DNA sequence: TGTGCCAGTCGCCCGGGACACGACTTCTCCTACGAGCAGTACTTC.

The chain combines TRBV4-1 with TRBJ2-1; 10 bases line up with TRBD2. There are 16 residues in the CDR3. Germline V gene sequence: CDR1 MGHRA, CDR2 YSYEKL. Losses at the gene ends were 3 bases for V and 0 bases for J; bases not matched to a gene: 2. For the CDR3, the DNA is TGCGCCAGCAGCCACGGACTAGCGGCCTCCTACAATGAGCAGTTCTTC. Translation: CASSHGLAASYNEQFF.

Comments on this clone: At one of its ends the junction is not consistent with the germline gene, which may arise from a read error. The chain joins TRBV11-2 to TRBJ2-7; weak D call: TRBD1 (6 bases). Germline CDR1 is SGHAT and CDR2 is FQNNGV. This CDR3 contains 13 residues. CDR3 amino acids: CASSANSGTSMNF. CDR3 coding DNA: TGTGCCAGCAGCGCCAACTCCGGGACATCTATGAACTTC.

The V gene is TRBV27, the J gene TRBJ2-1, with TRBD2 matching 10 bases. J lost 5 bases, V lost 5 bases, and 6 bases had no gene match. The V gene's germline CDR1 is MNHEY and CDR2 SMNVEV (reference sequence). CDR3 size: 15 residues. CDR3 sequence: CASSLSGRANNEQFF. The CDR3 DNA reads TGTGCCAGCAGTCTCAGCGGGAGGGCTAACAATGAGCAGTTCTTC.

V gene TRBV28 combines with J gene TRBJ2-1, with D possibly being TRBD2 (6 bases). The V gene's germline CDR1 is MDHEN and CDR2 SYDVKM. This CDR3 contains 17 residues. Trimming shortened V by 3 bases and J by 4 bases, and 19 bases separated the two germline ends. The chain's CDR3 is CASSFASTRRPYNEQFF. CDR3 coding DNA: TGTGCCAGCAGTTTTGCCTCGACTAGGAGGCCATACAATGAGCAGTTCTTC.

This rearrangement joins TRBV18 to TRBJ1-1; D call uncertain. CDR3 length: 15 amino acids. V was clipped by 8 bases and J by 0 bases, with 16 bases between them. Germline V CDR1 and CDR2: KGHSH, LQKENI. CDR3 in amino acids: CASQVQDSMNTEAFF. The CDR3 DNA follows: TGTGCCAGCCAAGTCCAGGATTCCATGAACACTGAAGCTTTCTTT.